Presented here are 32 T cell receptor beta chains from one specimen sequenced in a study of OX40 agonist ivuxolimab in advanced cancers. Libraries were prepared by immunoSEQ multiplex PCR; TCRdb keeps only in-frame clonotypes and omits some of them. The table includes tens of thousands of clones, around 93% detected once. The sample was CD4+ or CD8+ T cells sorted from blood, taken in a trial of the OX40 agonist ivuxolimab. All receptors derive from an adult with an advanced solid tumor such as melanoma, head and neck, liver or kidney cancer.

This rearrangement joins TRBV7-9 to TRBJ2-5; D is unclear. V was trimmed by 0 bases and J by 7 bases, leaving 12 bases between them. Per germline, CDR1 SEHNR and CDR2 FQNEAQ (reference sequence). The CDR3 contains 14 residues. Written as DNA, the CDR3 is TGTGCCAGCAGCTTAGCGTCGCAGCACGGGACCCAGTACTTC. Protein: CASSLASQHGTQYF.

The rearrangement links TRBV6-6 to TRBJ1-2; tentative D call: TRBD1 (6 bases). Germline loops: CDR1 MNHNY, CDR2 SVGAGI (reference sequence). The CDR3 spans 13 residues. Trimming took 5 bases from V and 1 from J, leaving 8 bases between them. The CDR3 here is CASSPDSNYGYTF. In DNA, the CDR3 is TGTGCCAGCAGTCCGGACAGTAACTATGGCTACACCTTC.

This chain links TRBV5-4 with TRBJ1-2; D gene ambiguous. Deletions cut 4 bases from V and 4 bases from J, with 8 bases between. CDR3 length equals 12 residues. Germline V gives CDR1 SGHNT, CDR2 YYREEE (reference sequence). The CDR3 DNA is TGTGCCAGCAGCGAGGGCGGCTATGGCTACACCTTC. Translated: CASSEGGYGYTF. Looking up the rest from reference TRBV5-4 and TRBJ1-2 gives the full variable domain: ETGVTQSPTHLIKTRGQQVTLRCSSQSGHNTVSWYQQALGQGPQFIFQYYREEENGRGNFPPRFSGLQFPNYSSELNVNALELDDSALYLCASSEGGYGYTFGSGTRLTVV.

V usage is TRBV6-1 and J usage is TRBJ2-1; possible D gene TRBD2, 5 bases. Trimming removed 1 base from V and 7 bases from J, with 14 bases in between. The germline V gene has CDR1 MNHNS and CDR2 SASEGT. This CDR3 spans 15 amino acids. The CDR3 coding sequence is TGTGCCAGCAGTGAAGTAATGAGAGGGCCGAATGAGCAGTTCTTC. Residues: CASSEVMRGPNEQFF.

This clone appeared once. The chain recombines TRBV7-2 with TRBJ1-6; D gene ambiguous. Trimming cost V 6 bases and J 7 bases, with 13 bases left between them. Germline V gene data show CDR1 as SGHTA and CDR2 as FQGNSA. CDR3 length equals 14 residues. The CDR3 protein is CASRGGSVNSPLHF. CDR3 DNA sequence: TGTGCCAGCAGGGGAGGGAGTGTGAATTCACCCCTCCACTTT.

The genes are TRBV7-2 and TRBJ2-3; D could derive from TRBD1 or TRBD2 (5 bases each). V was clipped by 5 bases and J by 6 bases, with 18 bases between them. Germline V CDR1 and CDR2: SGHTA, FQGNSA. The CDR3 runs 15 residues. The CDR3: CASSPHRDGADTQYF. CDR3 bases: TGTGCCAGCAGCCCACACCGGGACGGTGCGGATACGCAGTATTTT.

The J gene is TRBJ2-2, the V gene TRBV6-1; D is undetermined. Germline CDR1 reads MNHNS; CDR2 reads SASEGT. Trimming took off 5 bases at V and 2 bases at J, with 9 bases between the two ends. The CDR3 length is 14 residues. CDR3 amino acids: CASSLEANTGELFF. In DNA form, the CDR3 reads TGTGCCAGCAGTTTAGAAGCCAACACCGGGGAGCTGTTTTTT.

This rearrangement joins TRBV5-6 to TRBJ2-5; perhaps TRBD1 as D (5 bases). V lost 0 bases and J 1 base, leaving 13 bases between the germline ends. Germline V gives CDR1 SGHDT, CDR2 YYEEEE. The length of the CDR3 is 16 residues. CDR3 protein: CASSLGGHTGQETQYF. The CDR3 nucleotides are TGTGCCAGCAGCTTGGGAGGACACACAGGCCAAGAGACCCAGTACTTC.

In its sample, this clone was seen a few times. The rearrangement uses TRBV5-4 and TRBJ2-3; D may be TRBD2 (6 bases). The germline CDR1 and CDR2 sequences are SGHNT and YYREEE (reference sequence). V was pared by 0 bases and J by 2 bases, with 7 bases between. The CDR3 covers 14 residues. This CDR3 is CASSLAGATDTQYF. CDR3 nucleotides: TGTGCCAGCAGCTTGGCGGGAGCCACAGATACGCAGTATTTT.

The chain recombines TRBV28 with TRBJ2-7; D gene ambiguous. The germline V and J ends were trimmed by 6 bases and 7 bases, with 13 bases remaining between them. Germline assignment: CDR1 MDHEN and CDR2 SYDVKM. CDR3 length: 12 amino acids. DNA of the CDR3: TGTGCCAGCAGGTCGACCCTCGGAGAGCAGTACTTC. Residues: CASRSTLGEQYF.

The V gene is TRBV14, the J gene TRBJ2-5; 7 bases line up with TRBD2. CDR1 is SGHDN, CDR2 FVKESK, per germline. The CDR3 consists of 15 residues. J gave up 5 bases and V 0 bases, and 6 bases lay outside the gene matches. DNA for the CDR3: TGTGCCAGCAGCCAAGAAGGGCATAGCGGGGAGACCCAGTACTTC. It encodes CASSQEGHSGETQYF.

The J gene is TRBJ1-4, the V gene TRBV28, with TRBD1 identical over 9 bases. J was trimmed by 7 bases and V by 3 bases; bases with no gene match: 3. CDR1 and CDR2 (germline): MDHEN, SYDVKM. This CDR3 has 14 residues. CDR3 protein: CASSFGTGTEKLFF. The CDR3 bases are TGTGCCAGCAGTTTTGGGACAGGGACTGAAAAACTGTTTTTT. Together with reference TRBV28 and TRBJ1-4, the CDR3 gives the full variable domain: DVKVTQSSRYLVKRTGEKVFLECVQDMDHENMFWYRQDPGLGLRLIYFSYDVKMKEKGDIPEGYSVSREKKERFSLILESASTNQTSMYLCASSFGTGTEKLFFGSGTQLSVL.

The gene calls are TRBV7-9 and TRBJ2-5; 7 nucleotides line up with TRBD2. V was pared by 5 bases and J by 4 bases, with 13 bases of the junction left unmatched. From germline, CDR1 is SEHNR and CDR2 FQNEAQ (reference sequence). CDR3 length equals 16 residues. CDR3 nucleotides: TGTGCCAGCAGCGAAGGGGTCTTGGGAGGGGTAGAGACCCAGTACTTC. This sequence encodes CASSEGVLGGVETQYF.

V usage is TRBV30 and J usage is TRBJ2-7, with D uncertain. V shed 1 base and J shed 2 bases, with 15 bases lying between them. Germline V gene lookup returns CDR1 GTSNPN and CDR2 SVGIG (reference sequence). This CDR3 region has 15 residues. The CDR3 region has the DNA TGTGCCTGGAGTGATCGCAGCTTTCTTACCTACGAGCAGTACTTC. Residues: CAWSDRSFLTYEQYF. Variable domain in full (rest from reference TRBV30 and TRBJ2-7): SQTIHQWPATLVQPVGSPLSLECTVEGTSNPNLYWYRQAAGRGLQLLFYSVGIGQISSEVPQNLSASRPQDRQFILSSKKLLLSDSGFYLCAWSDRSFLTYEQYFGPGTRLTVT.

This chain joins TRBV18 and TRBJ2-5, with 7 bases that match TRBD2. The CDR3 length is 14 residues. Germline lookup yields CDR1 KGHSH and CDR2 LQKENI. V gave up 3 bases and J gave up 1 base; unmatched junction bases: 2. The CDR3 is CASSPGLGQETQYF. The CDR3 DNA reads TGTGCCAGCTCACCTGGACTAGGCCAAGAGACCCAGTACTTC. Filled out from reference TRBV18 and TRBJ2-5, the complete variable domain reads NAGVMQNPRHLVRRRGQEARLRCSPMKGHSHVYWYRQLPEEGLKFMVYLQKENIIDESGMPKERFSAEFPKEGPSILRIQQVVRGDSAAYFCASSPGLGQETQYFGPGTRLLVL.

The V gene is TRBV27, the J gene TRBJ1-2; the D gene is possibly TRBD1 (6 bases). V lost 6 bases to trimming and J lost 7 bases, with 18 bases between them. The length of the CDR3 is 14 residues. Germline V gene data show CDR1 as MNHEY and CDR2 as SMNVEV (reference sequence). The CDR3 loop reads CASSRNGGGGGYTF. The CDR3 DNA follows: TGTGCCAGCAGCCGAAACGGGGGAGGGGGTGGCTACACCTTC.

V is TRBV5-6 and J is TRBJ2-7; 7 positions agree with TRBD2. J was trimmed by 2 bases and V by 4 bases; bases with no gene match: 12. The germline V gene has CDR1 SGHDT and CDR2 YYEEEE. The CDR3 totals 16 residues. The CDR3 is CASSLLAPEAAYEQYF. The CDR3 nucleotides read TGTGCCAGCAGCCTACTAGCGCCCGAGGCGGCCTACGAGCAGTACTTC.

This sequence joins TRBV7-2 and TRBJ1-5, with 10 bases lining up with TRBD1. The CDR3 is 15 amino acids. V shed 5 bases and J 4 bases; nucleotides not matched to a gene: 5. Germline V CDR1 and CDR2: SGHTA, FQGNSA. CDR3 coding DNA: TGTGCCAGCAGCCGAGGGGGACAGGGGAATCAGCCCCAGCATTTT. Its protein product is CASSRGGQGNQPQHF.

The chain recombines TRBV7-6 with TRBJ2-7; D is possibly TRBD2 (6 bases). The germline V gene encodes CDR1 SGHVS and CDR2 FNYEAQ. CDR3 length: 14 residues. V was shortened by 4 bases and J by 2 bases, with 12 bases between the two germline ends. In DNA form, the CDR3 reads TGTGCCAGCAGCTGGGGGACTGGTACCTACGAGCAGTACTTC. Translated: CASSWGTGTYEQYF.

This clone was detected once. CDR3 DNA: TGTGCCACCAGCAGAGACGGAGGGCAGGGAGGAGAGACCCAGTACTTC. Protein product: CATSRDGGQGGETQYF. V gene TRBV15 combines with J gene TRBJ2-5, with D possibly being TRBD2 (6 bases). The CDR3 runs 16 residues. The germline gives CDR1 LNHNV, CDR2 YYDKDF (reference sequence). Trimming removed 0 bases at V and 4 bases at J, with 15 bases between.

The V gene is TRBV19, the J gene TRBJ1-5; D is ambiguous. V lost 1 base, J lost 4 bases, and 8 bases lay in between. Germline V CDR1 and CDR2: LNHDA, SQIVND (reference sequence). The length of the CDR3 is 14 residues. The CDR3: CASSIGESNQPQHF. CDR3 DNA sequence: TGTGCCAGTAGTATAGGGGAAAGTAATCAGCCCCAGCATTTT.

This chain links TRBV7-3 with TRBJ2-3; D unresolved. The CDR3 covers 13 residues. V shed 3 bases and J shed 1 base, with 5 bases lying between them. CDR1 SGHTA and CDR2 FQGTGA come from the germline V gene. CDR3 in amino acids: CASSFPGTDTQYF. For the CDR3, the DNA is TGTGCCAGCAGCTTTCCTGGCACAGATACGCAGTATTTT.

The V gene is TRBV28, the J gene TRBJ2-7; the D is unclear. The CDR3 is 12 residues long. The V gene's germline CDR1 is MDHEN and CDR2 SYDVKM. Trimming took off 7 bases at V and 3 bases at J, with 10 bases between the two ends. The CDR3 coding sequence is TGTGCCAGCACCAGATCCTTCTACGAGCAGTACTTC. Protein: CASTRSFYEQYF.

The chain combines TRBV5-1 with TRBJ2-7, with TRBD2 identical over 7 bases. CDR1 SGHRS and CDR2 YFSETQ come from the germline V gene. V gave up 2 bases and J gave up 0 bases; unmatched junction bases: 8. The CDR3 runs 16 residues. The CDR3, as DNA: TGCGCCAGCAGCTTAGGGCTAGCGGTTCTCTCCTACGAGCAGTACTTC. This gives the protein CASSLGLAVLSYEQYF.

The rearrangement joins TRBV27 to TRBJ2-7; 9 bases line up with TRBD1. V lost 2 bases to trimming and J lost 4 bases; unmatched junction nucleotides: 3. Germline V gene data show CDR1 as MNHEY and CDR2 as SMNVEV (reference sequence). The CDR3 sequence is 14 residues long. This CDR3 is CASSLRDRGYEQYF. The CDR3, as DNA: TGTGCCAGCAGTTTACGTGACAGGGGGTACGAGCAGTACTTC.

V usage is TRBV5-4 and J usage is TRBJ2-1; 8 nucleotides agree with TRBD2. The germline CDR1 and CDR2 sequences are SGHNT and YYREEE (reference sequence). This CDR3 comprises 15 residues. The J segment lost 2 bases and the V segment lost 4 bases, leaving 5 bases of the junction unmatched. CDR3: CASSRGGAPYNEQFF. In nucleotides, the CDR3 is TGTGCCAGCAGCCGGGGGGGGGCCCCCTACAATGAGCAGTTCTTC. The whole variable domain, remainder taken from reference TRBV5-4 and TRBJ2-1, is ETGVTQSPTHLIKTRGQQVTLRCSSQSGHNTVSWYQQALGQGPQFIFQYYREEENGRGNFPPRFSGLQFPNYSSELNVNALELDDSALYLCASSRGGAPYNEQFFGPGTRLTVL.

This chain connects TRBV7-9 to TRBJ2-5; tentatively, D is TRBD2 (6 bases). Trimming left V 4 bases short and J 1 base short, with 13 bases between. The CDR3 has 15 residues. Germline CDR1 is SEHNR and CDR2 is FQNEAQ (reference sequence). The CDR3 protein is CASSWAAGTQETQYF. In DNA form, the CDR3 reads TGTGCCAGCAGCTGGGCGGCGGGGACCCAAGAGACCCAGTACTTC.

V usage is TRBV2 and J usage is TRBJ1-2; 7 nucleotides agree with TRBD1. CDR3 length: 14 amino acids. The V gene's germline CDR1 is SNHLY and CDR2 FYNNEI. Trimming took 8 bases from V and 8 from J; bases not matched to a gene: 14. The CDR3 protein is CASRSVEGAYGYTF. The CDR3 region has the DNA TGTGCCAGCCGGTCGGTGGAGGGGGCATACGGCTACACCTTC.

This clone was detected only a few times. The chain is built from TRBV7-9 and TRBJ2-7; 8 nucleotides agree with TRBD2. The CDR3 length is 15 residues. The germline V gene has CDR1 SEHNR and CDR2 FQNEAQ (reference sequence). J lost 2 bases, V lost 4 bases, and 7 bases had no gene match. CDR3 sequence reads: CASSSEREPTYEQYF. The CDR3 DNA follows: TGTGCCAGCAGCTCTGAGCGGGAGCCCACCTACGAGCAGTACTTC.

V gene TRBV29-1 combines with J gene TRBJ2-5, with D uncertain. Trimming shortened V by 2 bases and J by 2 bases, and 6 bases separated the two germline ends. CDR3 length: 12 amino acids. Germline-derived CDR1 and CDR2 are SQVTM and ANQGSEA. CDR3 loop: CSVEPPQETQYF. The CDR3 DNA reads TGCAGCGTTGAACCGCCTCAAGAGACCCAGTACTTC. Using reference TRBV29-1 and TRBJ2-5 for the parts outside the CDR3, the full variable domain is SAVISQKPSRDICQRGTSLTIQCQVDSQVTMMFWYRQQPGQSLTLIATANQGSEATYESGFVIDKFPISRPNLTFSTLTVSNMSPEDSSIYLCSVEPPQETQYFGPGTRLLVL.

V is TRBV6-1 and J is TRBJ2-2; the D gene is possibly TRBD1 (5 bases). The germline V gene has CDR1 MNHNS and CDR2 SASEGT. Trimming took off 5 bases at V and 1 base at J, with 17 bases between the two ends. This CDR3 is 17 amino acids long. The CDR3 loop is CASSQDDTGLNTGELFF. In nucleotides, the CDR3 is TGTGCCAGCAGTCAAGACGACACAGGTTTGAACACCGGGGAGCTGTTTTTT.

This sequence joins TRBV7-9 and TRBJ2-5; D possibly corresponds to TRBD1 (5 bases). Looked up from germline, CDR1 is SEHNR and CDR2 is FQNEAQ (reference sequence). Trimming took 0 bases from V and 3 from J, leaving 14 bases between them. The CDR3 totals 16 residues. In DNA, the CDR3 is TGTGCCAGCAGCTTAGCCCCGACAGAGGAAAAAGAGACCCAGTACTTC. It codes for CASSLAPTEEKETQYF. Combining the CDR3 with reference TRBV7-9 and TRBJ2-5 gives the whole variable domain DTGVSQNPRHKITKRGQNVTFRCDPISEHNRLYWYRQTLGQGPEFLTYFQNEAQLEKSRLLSDRFSAERPKGSFSTLEIQRTEQGDSAMYLCASSLAPTEEKETQYFGPGTRLLVL.